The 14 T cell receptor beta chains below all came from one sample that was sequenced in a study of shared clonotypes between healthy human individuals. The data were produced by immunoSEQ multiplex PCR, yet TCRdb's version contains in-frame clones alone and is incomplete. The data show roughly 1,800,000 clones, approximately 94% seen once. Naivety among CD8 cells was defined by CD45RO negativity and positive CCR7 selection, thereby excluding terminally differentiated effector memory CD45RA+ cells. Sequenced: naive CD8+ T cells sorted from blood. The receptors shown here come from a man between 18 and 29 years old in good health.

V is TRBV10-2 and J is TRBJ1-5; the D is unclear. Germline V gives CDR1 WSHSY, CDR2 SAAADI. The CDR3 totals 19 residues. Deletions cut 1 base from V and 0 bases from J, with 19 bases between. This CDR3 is CASSELPAEQSYSNQPQHF. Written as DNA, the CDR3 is TGCGCCAGCAGTGAGTTGCCGGCTGAGCAAAGCTATAGCAATCAGCCCCAGCATTTT.

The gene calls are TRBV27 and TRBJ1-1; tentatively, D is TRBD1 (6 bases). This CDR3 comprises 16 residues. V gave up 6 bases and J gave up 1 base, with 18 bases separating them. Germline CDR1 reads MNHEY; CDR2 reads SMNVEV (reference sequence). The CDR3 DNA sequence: TGTGCCAGCAGCCGAATTCCGGGACACCCGAACACTGAAGCTTTCTTT. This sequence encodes CASSRIPGHPNTEAFF.

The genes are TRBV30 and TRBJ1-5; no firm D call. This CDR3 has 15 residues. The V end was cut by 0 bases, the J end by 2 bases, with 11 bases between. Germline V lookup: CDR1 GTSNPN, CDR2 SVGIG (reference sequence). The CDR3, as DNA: TGTGCCTGGAGTGTAGATCAACCCGGCAATCAGCCCCAGCATTTT. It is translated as CAWSVDQPGNQPQHF.

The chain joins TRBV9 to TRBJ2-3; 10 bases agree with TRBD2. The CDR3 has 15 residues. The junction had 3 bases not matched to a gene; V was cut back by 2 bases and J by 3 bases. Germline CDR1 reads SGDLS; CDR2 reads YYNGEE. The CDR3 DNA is TGTGCCAGCAGCGTTAGCGGGGGGCTTACAGATACGCAGTATTTT. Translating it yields CASSVSGGLTDTQYF.

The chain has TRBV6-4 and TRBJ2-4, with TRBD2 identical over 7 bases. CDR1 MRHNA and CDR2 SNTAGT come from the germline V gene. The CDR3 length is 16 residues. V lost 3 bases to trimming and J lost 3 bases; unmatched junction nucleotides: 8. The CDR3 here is CASSEDTSAGKNIQYF. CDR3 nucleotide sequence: TGTGCCAGCAGTGAGGATACTAGCGCGGGCAAAAACATTCAGTACTTC.

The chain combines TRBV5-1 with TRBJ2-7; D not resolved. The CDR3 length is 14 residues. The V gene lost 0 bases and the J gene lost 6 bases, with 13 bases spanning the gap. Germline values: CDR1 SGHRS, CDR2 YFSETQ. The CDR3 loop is CASSLEHQLVEQYF. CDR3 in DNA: TGCGCCAGCAGCTTGGAACACCAACTTGTCGAGCAGTACTTC. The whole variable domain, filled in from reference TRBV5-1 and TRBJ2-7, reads KAGVTQTPRYLIKTRGQQVTLSCSPISGHRSVSWYQQTPGQGLQFLFEYFSETQRNKGNFPGRFSGRQFSNSRSEMNVSTLELGDSALYLCASSLEHQLVEQYFGPGTRLTVT.

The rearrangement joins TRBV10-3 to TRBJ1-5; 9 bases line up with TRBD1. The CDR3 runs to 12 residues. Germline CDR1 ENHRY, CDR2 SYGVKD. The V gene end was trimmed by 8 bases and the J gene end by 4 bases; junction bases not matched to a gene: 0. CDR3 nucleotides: TGTGCCATCGGACAGGGGAATCAGCCCCAGCATTTT. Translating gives CAIGQGNQPQHF.

This chain's CDR3 is CASSFRTGFYYEQYF. The CDR3 region has the DNA TGTGCCAGCAGTTTCCGGACAGGGTTCTACTACGAGCAGTACTTC. The chain recombines TRBV27 with TRBJ2-7, with 8 nucleotides matching TRBD1. CDR1 is MNHEY, CDR2 SMNVEV, per germline (reference sequence). This CDR3 has 15 residues. The ends lost 3 bases at V and 3 bases at J; junction bases unmatched: 7.

Here the CDR3 DNA reads TGTGCCACCAGCAGATATACGGATTCACCCCTCCACTTT. It specifies CATSRYTDSPLHF. The chain joins TRBV15 to TRBJ1-6; D gene ambiguous. Trimming took 2 bases from V and 8 from J, leaving 7 bases between them. This CDR3 region has 13 residues. Germline CDR1 is LNHNV and CDR2 is YYDKDF (reference sequence).

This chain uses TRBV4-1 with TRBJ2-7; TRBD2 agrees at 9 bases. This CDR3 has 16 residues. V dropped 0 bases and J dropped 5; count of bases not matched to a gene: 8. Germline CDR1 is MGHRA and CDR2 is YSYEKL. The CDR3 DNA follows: TGCGCCAGCAGCCAAGATCATACTAGCGGGCCCCACGAGCAGTACTTC. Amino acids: CASSQDHTSGPHEQYF.

CDR3 nucleotides: TGTGCCAGCAGCTCCCGGACTGTAACGAACACCGGGGAGCTGTTTTTT. Protein sequence: CASSSRTVTNTGELFF. V and J are TRBV7-8 and TRBJ2-2, with D perhaps matching TRBD2 (5 bases). CDR1 is SGHVS, CDR2 FQNEAQ, per germline. V gave up 4 bases and J gave up 0 bases, with 12 bases separating them. The CDR3 loop spans 16 amino acids.

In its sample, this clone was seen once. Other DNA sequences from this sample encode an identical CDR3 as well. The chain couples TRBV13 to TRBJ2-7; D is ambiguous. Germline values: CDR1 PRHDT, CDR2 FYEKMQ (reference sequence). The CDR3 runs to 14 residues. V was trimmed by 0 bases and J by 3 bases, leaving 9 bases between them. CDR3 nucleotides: TGTGCCAGCAGCTTAGGGCGGAGAAGCTACGAGCAGTACTTC. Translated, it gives CASSLGRRSYEQYF.

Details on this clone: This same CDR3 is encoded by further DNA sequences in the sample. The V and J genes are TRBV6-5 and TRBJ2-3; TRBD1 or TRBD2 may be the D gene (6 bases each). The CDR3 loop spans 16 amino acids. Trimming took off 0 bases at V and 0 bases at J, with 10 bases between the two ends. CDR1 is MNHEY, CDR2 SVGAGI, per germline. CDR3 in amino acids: CASSYSRGTSTDTQYF. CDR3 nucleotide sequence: TGTGCCAGCAGTTACTCTAGGGGGACTAGCACAGATACGCAGTATTTT.

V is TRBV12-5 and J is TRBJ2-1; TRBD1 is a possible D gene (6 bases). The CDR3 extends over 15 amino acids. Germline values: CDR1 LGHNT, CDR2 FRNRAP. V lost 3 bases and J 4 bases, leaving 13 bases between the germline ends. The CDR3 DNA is TGTGCTAGTGGTTTACAGGGCAGTAGGTACAATGAGCAGTTCTTC. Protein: CASGLQGSRYNEQFF.